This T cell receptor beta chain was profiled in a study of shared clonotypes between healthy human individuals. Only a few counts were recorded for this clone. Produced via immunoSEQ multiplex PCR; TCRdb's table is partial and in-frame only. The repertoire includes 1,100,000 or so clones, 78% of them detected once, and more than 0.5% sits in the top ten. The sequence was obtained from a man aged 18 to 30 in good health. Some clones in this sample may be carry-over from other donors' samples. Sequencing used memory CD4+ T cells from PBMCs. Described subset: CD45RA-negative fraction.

The chain's CDR3 is CSVAREVYGYTF. The CDR3 DNA follows: TGCAGCGTTGCTCGGGAGGTCTATGGCTACACCTTC. The V and J genes are TRBV29-1 and TRBJ1-2; D not certain. This CDR3 is 12 amino acids long. V was trimmed by 4 bases and J by 4 bases, leaving 10 bases between them. CDR1 is SQVTM and CDR2 is ANQGSEA in the germline V gene.